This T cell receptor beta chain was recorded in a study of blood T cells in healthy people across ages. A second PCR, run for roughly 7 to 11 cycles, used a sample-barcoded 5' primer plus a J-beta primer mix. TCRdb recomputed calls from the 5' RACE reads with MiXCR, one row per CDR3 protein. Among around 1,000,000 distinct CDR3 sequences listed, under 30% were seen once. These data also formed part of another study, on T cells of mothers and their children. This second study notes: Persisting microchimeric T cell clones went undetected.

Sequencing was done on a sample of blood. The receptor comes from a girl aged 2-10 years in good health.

CDR3 bases: TGCAGCGTTGAAGTTTGGTCAGGGGAAGGAGAGACCCAGTACTTC. The encoded protein is CSVEVWSGEGETQYF. The chain is built from TRBV29-1 and TRBJ2-7, with D perhaps TRBD1 (6 bases). The J call may be incorrect, as the DNA end agrees better with TRBJ2-5. The CDR3 is made up of 15 amino acids. Germline values: CDR1 SQVTM, CDR2 ANQGSEA.